A single sample is the source of the 31 T cell receptor beta chains below, sequenced in a study of cytomegalovirus exposure and HLA in healthy donors. 13 Jbeta primers and 60 Vbeta primers were used for the PCR. Profiling relied on immunoSEQ multiplex PCR, and the TCRdb table lists in-frame clones only, not all of them. Counted here are some 170,000 clones, less than 90% occurring once; the ten biggest clones make up 4.1%. Sequenced input: PBMCs. Every receptor here comes from a man in his fifties or sixties in good health and CMV-seropositive.

The V gene is TRBV6-6, the J gene TRBJ1-6, with TRBD1 identical over 9 bases. CDR3 length: 15 amino acids. Trimming cost V 3 bases and J 7 bases; bases outside gene matches: 4. Per germline, CDR1 MNHNY and CDR2 SVGAGI (reference sequence). The CDR3 here is CASSYLGTGNSPLHF. CDR3 sequence (DNA): TGTGCCAGCAGTTATCTTGGGACAGGGAATTCACCCCTCCACTTT.

This sequence joins TRBV4-1 and TRBJ2-1, with 9 nucleotides matching TRBD2. CDR1 is MGHRA and CDR2 is YSYEKL in the germline V gene. CDR3 length: 15 residues. J was trimmed by 6 bases and V by 4 bases; bases with no gene match: 7. The CDR3 nucleotides are TGCGCCAGCAGCCTAGGGCTAGCGGGGTTCAATGAGCAGTTCTTC. Protein sequence: CASSLGLAGFNEQFF.

The CDR3 region is CASSSGTGTMNTEAFF. CDR3 bases: TGTGCCAGCAGTTCAGGAACAGGGACGATGAACACTGAAGCTTTCTTT. V gene TRBV28 combines with J gene TRBJ1-1, with a tentative D call TRBD1 (6 bases). This CDR3 has 16 residues. The germline gives CDR1 MDHEN, CDR2 SYDVKM. V was shortened by 4 bases and J by 0 bases, with 15 bases between the two germline ends.

This chain connects TRBV5-1 to TRBJ2-2; D is possibly TRBD1 (5 bases). CDR1 and CDR2 (germline): SGHRS, YFSETQ. The ends were cut back, 3 bases at V and 4 bases at J, with 10 bases in the middle. This CDR3 has 14 residues. For the CDR3, the DNA is TGCGCCAGCAGCTCCGCAGGGTCCACCGGGGAGCTGTTTTTT. This codes for CASSSAGSTGELFF.

This chain joins TRBV7-8 and TRBJ2-2; D might be TRBD2 (7 bases). CDR1 and CDR2 from the germline V gene are SGHVS and FQNEAQ. Trimming pared 5 bases from V and 2 bases from J, leaving 18 bases between. The CDR3 runs to 17 residues. The CDR3 reads CASSTPPGGPNTGELFF. The CDR3 DNA reads TGTGCCAGCAGCACCCCGCCCGGGGGGCCTAACACCGGGGAGCTGTTTTTT.

The V gene is TRBV12-5, the J gene TRBJ2-1; TRBD2 might be the D (5 bases). Germline CDR1 and CDR2: LGHNT and FRNRAP. The CDR3 covers 15 residues. Trimming took off 1 base at V and 6 bases at J, with 13 bases between the two ends. CDR3 nucleotides: TGTGCTAGTGGTTTGGGGACCAGAGGGTCCAATGAGCAGTTCTTC. This encodes CASGLGTRGSNEQFF.

The chain uses TRBV4-2 and TRBJ2-7, with a weak D call TRBD2 (5 bases). The length of the CDR3 is 14 residues. Trimming left V 0 bases short and J 2 bases short, with 8 bases between. The V gene's germline CDR1 is LGHNA and CDR2 YNFKEQ. In DNA, the CDR3 is TGTGCCAGCAGCCAAGATGAGGGCCCCTACGAGCAGTACTTC. Amino acids: CASSQDEGPYEQYF.

As for this clone: The junction departs from germline at one end; a sequencing error may be responsible. The chain couples TRBV28 to TRBJ2-5, with 7 bases fitting TRBD1. The germline CDR1 and CDR2 sequences are MDHEN and SYDVKM. The CDR3 consists of 13 residues. The CDR3 here is CASSPGQQEAQYF. In DNA form, the CDR3 reads TGTGCCAGTTCACCGGGACAGCAAGAGGCCCAGTACTTC.

The chain combines TRBV19 with TRBJ2-3; 14 positions agree with TRBD2. This CDR3 region has 18 residues. V dropped 3 bases and J dropped 2; count of bases not matched to a gene: 7. Germline CDR1 is LNHDA and CDR2 is SQIVND (reference sequence). The CDR3 region has the DNA TGTGCCAGTAGTATGTCCCGGACTAGCGGGGGGTTCACAGATACGCAGTATTTT. It is translated as CASSMSRTSGGFTDTQYF.

The V gene is TRBV13, the J gene TRBJ2-7, with D maybe TRBD2 (5 bases). Per the germline V gene, CDR1 is PRHDT and CDR2 is FYEKMQ (reference sequence). The CDR3 runs to 16 residues. Trimming cost V 4 bases and J 7 bases, with 23 bases left between them. The CDR3 is CASSSPRGRPGWEQYF. The CDR3 DNA follows: TGTGCCAGCAGCTCCCCCCGCGGGCGCCCCGGGTGGGAGCAGTACTTC.

Details on this clone: This sample also contains other DNA sequences that code for the same CDR3. The genes are TRBV4-2 and TRBJ2-5; 10 bases map to TRBD1. The germline V gene encodes CDR1 LGHNA and CDR2 YNFKEQ. J gave up 3 bases and V 4 bases, and 2 bases lay outside the gene matches. The CDR3 spans 14 residues. The chain's CDR3 is CASSPGTGEETQYF. The CDR3 region has the DNA TGTGCCAGCAGCCCAGGGACAGGGGAAGAGACCCAGTACTTC.

This rearrangement joins TRBV4-1 to TRBJ2-3, with TRBD1 identical over 8 bases. Germline CDR1 reads MGHRA; CDR2 reads YSYEKL. The CDR3 covers 15 residues. V was clipped by 2 bases and J by 6 bases; unmatched bases: 7. CDR3 DNA sequence: TGCGCCAGCAGCCAAAGGGACAGGACCAGGGATACGCAGTATTTT. Its translation is CASSQRDRTRDTQYF.

This clone was seen only once. The V call is TRBV11-1, the J call TRBJ2-7; 8 positions agree with TRBD1. The CDR3 sequence is 15 residues long. The V and J ends lost 5 bases and 3 bases, in that order; junction bases with no gene match: 9. In germline, CDR1 is SGHAT, CDR2 FQDESV (reference sequence). CDR3 sequence (DNA): TGTGCCAGCAGCAATCCGGGACAGGCCAGCTACGAGCAGTACTTC. Protein sequence: CASSNPGQASYEQYF. The complete variable domain, with remaining parts taken from reference TRBV11-1 and TRBJ2-7, reads EAEVAQSPRYKITEKSQAVAFWCDPISGHATLYWYRQILGQGPELLVQFQDESVVDDSQLPKDRFSAERLKGVDSTLKIQPAELGDSAMYLCASSNPGQASYEQYFGPGTRLTVT.

J is TRBJ2-3 and V is TRBV15; maybe TRBD1 (5 bases). Trimming took 0 bases from V and 2 from J, leaving 12 bases between them. The CDR3 runs 16 residues. Per germline, CDR1 LNHNV and CDR2 YYDKDF (reference sequence). The CDR3 bases are TGTGCCACCAGCAGAGATGGGGCAGGGATCACAGATACGCAGTATTTT. Translated, it gives CATSRDGAGITDTQYF.

V usage is TRBV7-9 and J usage is TRBJ1-5, with D perhaps matching TRBD1 (6 bases). The CDR3 sequence is 11 residues long. Germline assignment: CDR1 SEHNR and CDR2 FQNEAQ (reference sequence). Trimming left V 5 bases short and J 10 bases short, with 9 bases between. CDR3 in DNA: TGTGCCAGCAGCGCACAGGGTCCCCAGCATTTT. Its protein product is CASSAQGPQHF.

The chain links TRBV27 to TRBJ2-3; 9 nucleotides align to TRBD2. Germline CDR1 reads MNHEY; CDR2 reads SMNVEV (reference sequence). The length of the CDR3 is 18 residues. Germline trimming cut 5 bases from V and 0 bases from J; bases unmatched to any gene: 12. CDR3 nucleotide sequence: TGTGCCAGCAGTCTCCTACTTAGCGGGGGACTAAGCACAGATACGCAGTATTTT. This gives the protein CASSLLLSGGLSTDTQYF.

J is TRBJ2-2 and V is TRBV19, with 8 bases matching TRBD1. J gave up 7 bases and V 3 bases, and 7 bases lay outside the gene matches. CDR3 length equals 15 residues. Germline V gene lookup returns CDR1 LNHDA and CDR2 SQIVND (reference sequence). The CDR3 protein is CASSIFRTGIGELFF. The CDR3, as DNA: TGTGCCAGTAGTATTTTCAGGACAGGGATCGGGGAGCTGTTTTTT.

The V and J genes are TRBV6-5 and TRBJ1-2; tentative D call: TRBD1 (5 bases). The germline V gene has CDR1 MNHEY and CDR2 SVGAGI. V lost 5 bases, J lost 4 bases, and 14 bases lay in between. The CDR3 runs 14 residues. In nucleotides, the CDR3 is TGTGCCAGCAGTGACCTGGGGGGAGGCTATGGCTACACCTTC. This translates into CASSDLGGGYGYTF.

The chain has TRBV9 and TRBJ1-5, with D unclear. From germline, CDR1 is SGDLS and CDR2 YYNGEE. The CDR3 consists of 15 residues. The ends were cut back, 0 bases at V and 2 bases at J, with 9 bases in the middle. For the CDR3, the DNA is TGTGCCAGCAGCGTAGGAGGAAGTGGCAATCAGCCCCAGCATTTT. Translated, it gives CASSVGGSGNQPQHF.

The CDR3: CASSIEGGSGRTQYF. CDR3 in DNA: TGTGCCAGTAGTATAGAGGGGGGGTCAGGGAGGACCCAGTACTTC. The chain links TRBV19 to TRBJ2-5; 7 bases match TRBD2. In germline, CDR1 is LNHDA, CDR2 SQIVND (reference sequence). The length of the CDR3 is 15 residues. Trimming took 0 bases from V and 7 from J; bases not matched to a gene: 8.

The rearrangement joins TRBV23-1 to TRBJ2-2; D perhaps matches TRBD2 (6 bases). TRBV23-1 is an open reading frame whose function is uncertain. The CDR3 has 15 residues. V was shortened by 0 bases and J by 6 bases, with 11 bases between the two germline ends. DNA for the CDR3: TGCGCCAGCAGTCAATCTTTCGGGAGTCCCGGGGAGCTGTTTTTT. Protein sequence: CASSQSFGSPGELFF.

This clone was seen only a few times. The chain recombines TRBV15 with TRBJ2-1; 9 bases map to TRBD2. Germline CDR1 LNHNV, CDR2 YYDKDF (reference sequence). The CDR3 sequence is 15 residues long. Trimming removed 1 base from V and 8 bases from J; junction bases left unmatched: 6. The CDR3 protein is CATSRVVAGEDEQFF. CDR3 DNA sequence: TGTGCCACCAGCAGAGTAGTAGCGGGAGAGGATGAGCAGTTCTTC.

The chain is built from TRBV5-1 and TRBJ1-2; D is possibly TRBD1 (5 bases). The CDR3 has 12 amino acids. Trimming took off 5 bases at V and 6 bases at J, with 11 bases between the two ends. Germline lookup yields CDR1 SGHRS and CDR2 YFSETQ. The DNA of the CDR3 is TGCGCCAGCAGTCAGGGACTCAATGGCTACACCTTC. Protein product: CASSQGLNGYTF.

On this clone itself: Other DNA sequences in the same sample also yield this CDR3. The chain has TRBV30 and TRBJ2-3; 8 nucleotides match TRBD2. This CDR3 spans 12 amino acids. The germline V gene encodes CDR1 GTSNPN and CDR2 SVGIG (reference sequence). Trimming cost V 3 bases and J 5 bases; bases outside gene matches: 1. The CDR3 is CAWSGGGDTQYF. The CDR3 DNA reads TGTGCCTGGAGCGGGGGGGGAGATACGCAGTATTTT.

This chain joins TRBV9 and TRBJ1-4; D uncertain. V lost 4 bases to trimming and J lost 7 bases, with 17 bases between them. CDR1 and CDR2 (germline): SGDLS, YYNGEE. The CDR3 consists of 15 residues. This CDR3 is CASSSGMVSSEKLFF. The CDR3 DNA sequence: TGTGCCAGCAGCTCCGGGATGGTTTCAAGTGAAAAACTGTTTTTT.

V usage is TRBV6-6 and J usage is TRBJ2-7; 8 nucleotides align to TRBD2. The CDR3 consists of 15 residues. J lost 4 bases, V lost 0 bases, and 5 bases had no gene match. Germline-derived CDR1 and CDR2 are MNHNY and SVGAGI (reference sequence). The CDR3 DNA reads as TGTGCCAGCAGTTACTCTGGCGGGGGGTCATACGAGCAGTACTTC. Residues: CASSYSGGGSYEQYF.

The chain has TRBV19 and TRBJ2-3; 10 bases match TRBD1. In germline, CDR1 is LNHDA, CDR2 SQIVND (reference sequence). The CDR3 totals 16 residues. The ends lost 2 bases at V and 1 base at J; junction bases unmatched: 3. Here the CDR3 DNA reads TGTGCCAGTAGTATATCTGGGACAGGGGGCACAGATACGCAGTATTTT. Amino acid sequence: CASSISGTGGTDTQYF.

The chain recombines TRBV9 with TRBJ2-5; 8 bases are shared with TRBD2. The end of the DNA aligns better with TRBJ2-7, so the J call may be wrong. Germline V gene sequence: CDR1 SGDLS, CDR2 YYNGEE. The length of the CDR3 is 14 residues. DNA of the CDR3: TGTGCCAGCAGCGTCGGGAGGGCCGAATACGAGCAGTACTTC. Its protein product is CASSVGRAEYEQYF.

The sample holds a few counts of this clone. The V call is TRBV14, the J call TRBJ2-7; 8 bases fit TRBD1. CDR1 is SGHDN and CDR2 is FVKESK in the germline V gene. V was pared by 1 base and J by 6 bases, with 2 bases of the junction left unmatched. CDR3 length: 13 residues. CDR3 sequence reads: CASSQAQGVEQYF. CDR3 sequence (DNA): TGTGCCAGCAGCCAAGCACAGGGGGTCGAGCAGTACTTC.

The rearrangement links TRBV29-1 to TRBJ2-5; a possible D gene is TRBD2 (5 bases). The V end was cut by 5 bases, the J end by 7 bases, with 23 bases between. Per the germline V gene, CDR1 is SQVTM and CDR2 is ANQGSEA. This CDR3 comprises 15 residues. The CDR3 protein is CSVTPRGESVGTQYF. The CDR3 DNA follows: TGCAGCGTTACCCCCCGTGGGGAGTCGGTCGGGACCCAGTACTTC.

This chain links TRBV6-5 with TRBJ2-3, with no clear D. The CDR3 extends over 13 amino acids. V was shortened by 8 bases and J by 3 bases, with 12 bases between the two germline ends. The germline V gene encodes CDR1 MNHEY and CDR2 SVGAGI. The DNA of the CDR3 is TGTGCCAGCCGGCTAGTGATAACAGATACGCAGTATTTT. It encodes CASRLVITDTQYF.